This T cell receptor beta chain was captured by sequencing in a study of blood T cell repertoires in COVID-19. For the study at large: The origin of the acute and convalescent COVID-19 samples was the United States, Italy and Spain. PBMCs, B-cell-depleted T cells, or T cells were the source of the cDNA or gDNA that made up the material.

In the original processing: The assay estimated nucleated cells by amplifying reference gene primers. The protocol was immunoSEQ multiplex PCR, while the TCRdb copy is restricted to in-frame clones and leaves out a portion. The DNA gave D and trimming, while V, J and clone size come from that table. The profile shows approximately 380,000 clones, about 85% of them singletons. This TCR was sampled from a woman aged 18-30 years with acute or convalescent COVID-19. The sample taken for sequencing was peripheral blood.

This chain's CDR3 is CASSQGGSGFSGYTF. The CDR3 coding sequence is TGTGCCAGTAGCCAGGGAGGGTCCGGATTTAGCGGCTACACCTTC. The chain recombines TRBV19 with TRBJ1-2, with D maybe TRBD1 (5 bases). The CDR3 loop spans 15 amino acids. V was shortened by 6 bases and J by 8 bases, with 22 bases between the two germline ends. Per germline, CDR1 LNHDA and CDR2 SQIVND (reference sequence).